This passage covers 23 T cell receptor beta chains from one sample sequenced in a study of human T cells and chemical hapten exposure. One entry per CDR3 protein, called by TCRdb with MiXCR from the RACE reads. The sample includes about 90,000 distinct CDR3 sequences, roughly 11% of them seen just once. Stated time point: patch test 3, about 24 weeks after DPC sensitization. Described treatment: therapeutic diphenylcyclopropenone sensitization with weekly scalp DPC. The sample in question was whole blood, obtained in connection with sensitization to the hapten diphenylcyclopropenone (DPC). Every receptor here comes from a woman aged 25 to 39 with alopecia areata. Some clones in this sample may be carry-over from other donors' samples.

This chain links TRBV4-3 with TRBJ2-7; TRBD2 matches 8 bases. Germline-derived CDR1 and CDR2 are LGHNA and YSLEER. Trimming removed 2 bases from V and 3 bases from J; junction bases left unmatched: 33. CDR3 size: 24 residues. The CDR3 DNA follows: TGCGCCAGCAGCCAAAATTTGGGCAGGCCCACTCTAGCGGGCCCGGCCCATACTTACTACGAGCAGTACTTC. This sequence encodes CASSQNLGRPTLAGPAHTYYEQYF.

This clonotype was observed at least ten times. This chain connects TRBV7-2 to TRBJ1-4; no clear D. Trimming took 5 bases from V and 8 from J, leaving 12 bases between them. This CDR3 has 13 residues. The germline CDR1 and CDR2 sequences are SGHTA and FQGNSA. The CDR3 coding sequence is TGTGCCAGCAGCGGAGGGTTACGGGAAAAACTGTTTTTT. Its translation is CASSGGLREKLFF.

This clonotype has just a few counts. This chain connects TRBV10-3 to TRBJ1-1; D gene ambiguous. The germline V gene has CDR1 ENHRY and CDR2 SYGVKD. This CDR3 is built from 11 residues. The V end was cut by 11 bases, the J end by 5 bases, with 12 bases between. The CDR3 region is CAAGVGTEAFF. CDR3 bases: TGTGCCGCCGGGGTCGGTACTGAAGCTTTCTTT.

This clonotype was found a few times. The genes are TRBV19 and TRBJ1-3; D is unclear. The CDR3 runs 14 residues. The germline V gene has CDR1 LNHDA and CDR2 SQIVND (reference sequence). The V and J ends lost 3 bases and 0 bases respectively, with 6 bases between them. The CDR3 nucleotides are TGTGCCAGTAGTATCGGCGGCTCTGGAAACACCATATATTTT. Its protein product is CASSIGGSGNTIYF.

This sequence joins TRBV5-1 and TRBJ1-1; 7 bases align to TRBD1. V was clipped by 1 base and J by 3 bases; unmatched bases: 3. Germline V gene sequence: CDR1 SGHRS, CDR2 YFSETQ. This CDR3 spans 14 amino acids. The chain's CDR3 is CASSLLGTDTEAFF. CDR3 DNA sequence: TGCGCCAGCAGCTTGCTTGGGACAGACACTGAAGCTTTCTTT.

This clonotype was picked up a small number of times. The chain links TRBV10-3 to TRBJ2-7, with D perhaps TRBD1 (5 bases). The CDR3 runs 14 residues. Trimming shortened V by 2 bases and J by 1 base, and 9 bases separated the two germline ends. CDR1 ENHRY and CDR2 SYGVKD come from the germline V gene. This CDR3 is CAISEDRSSYEQYF. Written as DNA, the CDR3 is TGTGCCATCAGTGAGGACAGATCTTCCTACGAGCAGTACTTC.

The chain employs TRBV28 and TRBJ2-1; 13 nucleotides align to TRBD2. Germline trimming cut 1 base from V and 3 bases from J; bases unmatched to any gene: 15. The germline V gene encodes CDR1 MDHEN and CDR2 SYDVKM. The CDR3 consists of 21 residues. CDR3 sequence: CASSLFPRLAGGPTDYNEQFF. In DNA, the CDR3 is TGTGCCAGCAGTTTATTCCCCAGACTAGCGGGGGGACCCACTGACTACAATGAGCAGTTCTTC.

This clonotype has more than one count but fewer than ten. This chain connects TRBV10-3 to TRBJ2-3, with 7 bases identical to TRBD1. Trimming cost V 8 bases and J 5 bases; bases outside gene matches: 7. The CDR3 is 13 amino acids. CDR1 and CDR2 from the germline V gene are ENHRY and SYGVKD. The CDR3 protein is CAIGGAGGDTQYF. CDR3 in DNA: TGTGCCATCGGTGGGGCAGGGGGAGATACGCAGTATTTT.

CDR3 sequence reads: CASSGGPRTNYGYTF. In DNA form, the CDR3 reads TGTGCCAGCAGCGGCGGGCCTCGGACTAACTATGGCTACACCTTC. The genes are TRBV5-6 and TRBJ1-2; the D is unclear. The V end was cut by 4 bases, the J end by 0 bases, with 13 bases between. CDR3 size: 15 residues. Germline V gene data show CDR1 as SGHDT and CDR2 as YYEEEE.

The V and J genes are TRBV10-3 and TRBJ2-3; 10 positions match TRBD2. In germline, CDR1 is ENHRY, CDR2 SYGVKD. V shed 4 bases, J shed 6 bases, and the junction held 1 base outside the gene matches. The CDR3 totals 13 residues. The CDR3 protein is CAISVGLADTQYF. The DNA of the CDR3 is TGTGCCATCAGTGTGGGACTAGCGGATACGCAGTATTTT.

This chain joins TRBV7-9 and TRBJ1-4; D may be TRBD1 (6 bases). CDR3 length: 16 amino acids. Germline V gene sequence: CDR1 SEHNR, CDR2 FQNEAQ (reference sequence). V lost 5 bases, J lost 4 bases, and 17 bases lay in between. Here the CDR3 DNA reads TGTGCCAGCAGCCCTATGGGGGGGCGCATTAATGAAAAACTGTTTTTT. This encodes CASSPMGGRINEKLFF.

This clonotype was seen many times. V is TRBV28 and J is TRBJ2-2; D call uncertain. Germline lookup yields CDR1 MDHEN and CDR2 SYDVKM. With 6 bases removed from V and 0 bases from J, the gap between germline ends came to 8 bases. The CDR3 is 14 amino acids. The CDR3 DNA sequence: TGTGCCAGCAGGACGGCGGCGAACACCGGGGAGCTGTTTTTT. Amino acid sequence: CASRTAANTGELFF.

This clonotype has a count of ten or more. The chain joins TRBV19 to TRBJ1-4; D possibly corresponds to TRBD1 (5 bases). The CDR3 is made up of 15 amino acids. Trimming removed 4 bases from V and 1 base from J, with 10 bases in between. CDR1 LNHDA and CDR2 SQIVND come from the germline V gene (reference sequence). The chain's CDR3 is CASSNRQLTNEKLFF. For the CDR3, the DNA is TGTGCCAGTAGTAACCGACAGTTAACTAATGAAAAACTGTTTTTT. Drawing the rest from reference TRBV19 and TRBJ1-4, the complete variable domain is DGGITQSPKYLFRKEGQNVTLSCEQNLNHDAMYWYRQDPGQGLRLIYYSQIVNDFQKGDIAEGYSVSREKKESFPLTVTSAQKNPTAFYLCASSNRQLTNEKLFFGSGTQLSVL.

CDR3 DNA: TGTGCCAGCAGATCGATGAATGAGCAGTTCTTC. Its protein product is CASRSMNEQFF. The chain links TRBV28 to TRBJ2-1; D unclear. V lost 6 bases to trimming and J lost 7 bases, with 7 bases between them. Per the germline V gene, CDR1 is MDHEN and CDR2 is SYDVKM. This CDR3 is built from 11 residues.

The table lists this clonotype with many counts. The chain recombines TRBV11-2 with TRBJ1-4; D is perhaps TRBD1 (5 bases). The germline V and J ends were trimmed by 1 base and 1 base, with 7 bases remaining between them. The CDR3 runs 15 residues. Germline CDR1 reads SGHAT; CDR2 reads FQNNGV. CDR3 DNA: TGTGCCAGCAGCTTAGGGGGACTAACTAATGAAAAACTGTTTTTT. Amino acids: CASSLGGLTNEKLFF.

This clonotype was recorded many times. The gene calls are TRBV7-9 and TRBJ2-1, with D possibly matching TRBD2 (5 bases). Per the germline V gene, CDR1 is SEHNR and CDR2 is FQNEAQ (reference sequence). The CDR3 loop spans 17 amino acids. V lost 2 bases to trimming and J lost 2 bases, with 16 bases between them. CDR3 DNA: TGTGCCAGCAGCTTAAAAGTCGTGGGAGCCCCCTACAATGAGCAGTTCTTC. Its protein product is CASSLKVVGAPYNEQFF.

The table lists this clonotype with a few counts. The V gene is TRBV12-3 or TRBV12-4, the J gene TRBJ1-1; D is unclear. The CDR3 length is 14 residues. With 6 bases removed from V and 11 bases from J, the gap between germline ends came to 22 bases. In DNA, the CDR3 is TGTGCCAGCAGGAACCCGGGAGAGGGAACTCGGGCTTTCTTT. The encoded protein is CASRNPGEGTRAFF.

The CDR3: CASSESPGRVTDTQYF. The CDR3 region has the DNA TGTGCCAGCAGTGAGTCCCCTGGAAGGGTCACAGATACGCAGTATTTT. This chain joins TRBV6-1 and TRBJ2-3; D is unresolved. In germline, CDR1 is MNHNS, CDR2 SASEGT. Deletions cut 3 bases from V and 2 bases from J, with 15 bases between. This CDR3 spans 16 amino acids.

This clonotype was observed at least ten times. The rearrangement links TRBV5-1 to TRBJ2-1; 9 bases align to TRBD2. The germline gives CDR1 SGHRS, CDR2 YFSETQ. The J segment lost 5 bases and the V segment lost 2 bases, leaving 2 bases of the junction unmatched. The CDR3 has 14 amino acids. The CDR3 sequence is CASSLAGGHNEQFF. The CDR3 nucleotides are TGCGCCAGCAGCTTAGCGGGAGGCCACAATGAGCAGTTCTTC.

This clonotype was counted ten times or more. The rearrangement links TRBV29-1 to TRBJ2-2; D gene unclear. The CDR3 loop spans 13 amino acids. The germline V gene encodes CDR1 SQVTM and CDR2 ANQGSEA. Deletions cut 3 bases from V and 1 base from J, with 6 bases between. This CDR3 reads CSVEAQNTGELFF. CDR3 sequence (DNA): TGCAGCGTTGAGGCGCAGAACACCGGGGAGCTGTTTTTT.

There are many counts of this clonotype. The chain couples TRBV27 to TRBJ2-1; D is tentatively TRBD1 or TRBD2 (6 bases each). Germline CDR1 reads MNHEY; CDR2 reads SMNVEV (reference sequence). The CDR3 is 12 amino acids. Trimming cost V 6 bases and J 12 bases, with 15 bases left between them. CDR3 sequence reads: CASRKQGGTQFF. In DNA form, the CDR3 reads TGTGCCAGCAGGAAACAGGGAGGTACGCAGTTCTTC.

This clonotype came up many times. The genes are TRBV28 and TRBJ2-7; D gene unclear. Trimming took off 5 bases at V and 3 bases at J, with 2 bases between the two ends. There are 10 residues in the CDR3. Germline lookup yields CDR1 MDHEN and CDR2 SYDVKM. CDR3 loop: CASSDYEQYF. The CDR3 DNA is TGTGCCAGCAGTGACTACGAGCAGTACTTC.

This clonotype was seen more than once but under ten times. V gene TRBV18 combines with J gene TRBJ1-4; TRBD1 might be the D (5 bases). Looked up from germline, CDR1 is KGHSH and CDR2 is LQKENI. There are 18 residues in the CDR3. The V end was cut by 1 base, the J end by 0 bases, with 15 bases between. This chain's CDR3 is CASSPQQVSGATNEKLFF. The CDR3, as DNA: TGTGCCAGCTCACCACAACAGGTTTCAGGAGCAACTAATGAAAAACTGTTTTTT.